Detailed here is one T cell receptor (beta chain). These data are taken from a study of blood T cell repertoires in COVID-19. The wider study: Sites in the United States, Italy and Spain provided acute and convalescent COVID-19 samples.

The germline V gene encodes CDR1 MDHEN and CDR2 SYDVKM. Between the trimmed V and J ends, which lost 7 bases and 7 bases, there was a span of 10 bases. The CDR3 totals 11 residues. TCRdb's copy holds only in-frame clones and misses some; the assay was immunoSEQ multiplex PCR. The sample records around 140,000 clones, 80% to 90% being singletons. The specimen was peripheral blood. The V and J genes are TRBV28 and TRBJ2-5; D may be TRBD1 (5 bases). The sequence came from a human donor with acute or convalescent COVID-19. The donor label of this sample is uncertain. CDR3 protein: CASTQGATQYF. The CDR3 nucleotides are TGTGCCAGCACGCAGGGTGCGACCCAGTACTTC.